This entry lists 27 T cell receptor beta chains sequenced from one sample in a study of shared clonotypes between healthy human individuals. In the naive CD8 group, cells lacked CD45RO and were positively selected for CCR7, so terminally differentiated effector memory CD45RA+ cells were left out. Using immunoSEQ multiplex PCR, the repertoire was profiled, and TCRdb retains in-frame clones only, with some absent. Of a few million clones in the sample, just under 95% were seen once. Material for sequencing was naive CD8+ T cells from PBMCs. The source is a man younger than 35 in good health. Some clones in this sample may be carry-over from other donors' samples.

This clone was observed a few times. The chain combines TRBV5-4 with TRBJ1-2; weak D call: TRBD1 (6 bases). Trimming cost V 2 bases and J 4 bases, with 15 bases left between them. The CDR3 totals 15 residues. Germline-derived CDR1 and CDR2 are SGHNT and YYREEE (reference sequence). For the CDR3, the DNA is TGTGCCAGCAGCTTCACAGGGAGTACGGGCTATGGCTACACCTTC. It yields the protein CASSFTGSTGYGYTF.

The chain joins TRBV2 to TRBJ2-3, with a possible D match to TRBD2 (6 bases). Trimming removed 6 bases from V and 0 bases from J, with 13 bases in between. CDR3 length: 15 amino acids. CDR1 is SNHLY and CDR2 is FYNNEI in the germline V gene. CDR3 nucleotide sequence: TGTGCCAGCAGCGGGGACTTCCACAGCACAGATACGCAGTATTTT. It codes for CASSGDFHSTDTQYF.

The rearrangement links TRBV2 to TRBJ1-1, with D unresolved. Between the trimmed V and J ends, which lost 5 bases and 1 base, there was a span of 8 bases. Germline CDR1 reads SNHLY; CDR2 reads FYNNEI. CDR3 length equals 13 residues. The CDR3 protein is CASSISWNTEAFF. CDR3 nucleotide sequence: TGTGCCAGCAGTATAAGCTGGAACACTGAAGCTTTCTTT.

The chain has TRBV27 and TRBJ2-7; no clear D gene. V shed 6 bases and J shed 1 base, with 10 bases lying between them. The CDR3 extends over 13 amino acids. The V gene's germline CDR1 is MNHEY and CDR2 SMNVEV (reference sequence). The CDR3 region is CASSDTRSYEQYF. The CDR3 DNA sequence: TGTGCCAGCAGCGACACCAGGTCCTACGAGCAGTACTTC.

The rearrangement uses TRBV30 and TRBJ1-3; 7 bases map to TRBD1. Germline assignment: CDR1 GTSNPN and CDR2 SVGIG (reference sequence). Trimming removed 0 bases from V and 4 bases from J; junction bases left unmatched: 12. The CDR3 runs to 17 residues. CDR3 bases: TGTGCCTGGAGTGTTCCCCTCCGACAGGGCCGGGGAAACACCATATATTTT. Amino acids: CAWSVPLRQGRGNTIYF.

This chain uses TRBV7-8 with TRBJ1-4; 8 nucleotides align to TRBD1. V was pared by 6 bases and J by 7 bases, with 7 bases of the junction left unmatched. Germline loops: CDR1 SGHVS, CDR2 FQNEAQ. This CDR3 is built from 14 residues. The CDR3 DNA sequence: TGTGCCAGCAGAGACAGGGGCCGCAGTGAAAAACTGTTTTTT. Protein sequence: CASRDRGRSEKLFF.

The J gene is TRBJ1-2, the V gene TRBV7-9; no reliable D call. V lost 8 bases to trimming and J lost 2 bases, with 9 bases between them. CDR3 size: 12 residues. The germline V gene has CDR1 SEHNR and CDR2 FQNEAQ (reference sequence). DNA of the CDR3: TGTGCCAGCCCGGGTGGAAACTATGGCTACACCTTC. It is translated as CASPGGNYGYTF.

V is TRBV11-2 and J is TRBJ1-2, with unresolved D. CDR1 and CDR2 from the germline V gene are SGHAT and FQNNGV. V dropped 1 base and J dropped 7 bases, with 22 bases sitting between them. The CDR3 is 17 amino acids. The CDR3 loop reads CASSLAGFWPQGTGYTF. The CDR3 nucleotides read TGTGCCAGCAGCTTAGCGGGATTCTGGCCTCAAGGAACTGGCTACACCTTC. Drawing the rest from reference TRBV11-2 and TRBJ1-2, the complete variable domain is EAGVAQSPRYKIIEKRQSVAFWCNPISGHATLYWYQQILGQGPKLLIQFQNNGVVDDSQLPKDRFSAERLKGVDSTLKIQPAKLEDSAVYLCASSLAGFWPQGTGYTFGSGTRLTVV.

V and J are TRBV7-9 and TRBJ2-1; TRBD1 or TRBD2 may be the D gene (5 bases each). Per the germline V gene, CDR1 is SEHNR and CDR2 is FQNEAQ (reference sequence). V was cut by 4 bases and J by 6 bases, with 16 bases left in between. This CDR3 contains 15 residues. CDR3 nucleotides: TGTGCCAGCAGCTCTTTCGATTGGGGGAGCAATGAGCAGTTCTTC. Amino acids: CASSSFDWGSNEQFF.

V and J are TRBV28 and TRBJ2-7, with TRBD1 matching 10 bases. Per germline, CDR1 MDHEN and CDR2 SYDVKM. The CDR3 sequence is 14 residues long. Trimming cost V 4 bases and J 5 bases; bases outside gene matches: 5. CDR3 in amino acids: CASSWGQGQNEQYF. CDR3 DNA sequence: TGTGCCAGCAGTTGGGGACAGGGGCAGAACGAGCAGTACTTC.

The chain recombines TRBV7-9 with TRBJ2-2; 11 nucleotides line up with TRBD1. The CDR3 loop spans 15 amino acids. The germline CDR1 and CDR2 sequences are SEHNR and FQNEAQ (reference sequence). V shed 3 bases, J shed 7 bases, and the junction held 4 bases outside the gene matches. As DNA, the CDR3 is TGTGCCAGCAGCTTCAGGACAGGGGGCAACGGGGAGCTGTTTTTT. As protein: CASSFRTGGNGELFF. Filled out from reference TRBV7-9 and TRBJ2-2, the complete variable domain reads DTGVSQNPRHKITKRGQNVTFRCDPISEHNRLYWYRQTLGQGPEFLTYFQNEAQLEKSRLLSDRFSAERPKGSFSTLEIQRTEQGDSAMYLCASSFRTGGNGELFFGEGSRLTVL.

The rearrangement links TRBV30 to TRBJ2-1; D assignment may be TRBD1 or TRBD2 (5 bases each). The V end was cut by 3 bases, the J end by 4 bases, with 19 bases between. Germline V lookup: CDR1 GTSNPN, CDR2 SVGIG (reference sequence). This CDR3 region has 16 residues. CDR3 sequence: CAWRGVTGPTYNEQFF. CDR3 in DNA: TGTGCCTGGAGGGGGGTTACCGGACCGACATACAATGAGCAGTTCTTC. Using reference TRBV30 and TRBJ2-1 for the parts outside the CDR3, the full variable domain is SQTIHQWPATLVQPVGSPLSLECTVEGTSNPNLYWYRQAAGRGLQLLFYSVGIGQISSEVPQNLSASRPQDRQFILSSKKLLLSDSGFYLCAWRGVTGPTYNEQFFGPGTRLTVL.

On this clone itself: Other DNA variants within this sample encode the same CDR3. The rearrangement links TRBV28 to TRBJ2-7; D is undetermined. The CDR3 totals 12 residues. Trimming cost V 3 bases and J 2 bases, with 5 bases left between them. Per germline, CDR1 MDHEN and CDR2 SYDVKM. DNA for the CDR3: TGTGCCAGCAGTTTCTCAGCCTACGAGCAGTACTTC. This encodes CASSFSAYEQYF.

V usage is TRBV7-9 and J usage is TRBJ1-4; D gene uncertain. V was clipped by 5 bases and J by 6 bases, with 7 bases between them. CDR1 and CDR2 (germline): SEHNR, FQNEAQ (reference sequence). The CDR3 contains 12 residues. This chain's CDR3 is CASSKTDEKLFF. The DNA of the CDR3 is TGTGCCAGCAGCAAGACTGATGAAAAACTGTTTTTT.

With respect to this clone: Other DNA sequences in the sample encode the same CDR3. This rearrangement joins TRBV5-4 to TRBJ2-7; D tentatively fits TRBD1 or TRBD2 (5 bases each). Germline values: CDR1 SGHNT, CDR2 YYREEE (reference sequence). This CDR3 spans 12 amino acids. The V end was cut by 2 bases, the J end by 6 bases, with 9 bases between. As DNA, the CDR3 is TGTGCCAGCAGCTTAGAGAGGGGCGAGCAGTACTTC. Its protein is CASSLERGEQYF. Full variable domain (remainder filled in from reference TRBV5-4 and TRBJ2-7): ETGVTQSPTHLIKTRGQQVTLRCSSQSGHNTVSWYQQALGQGPQFIFQYYREEENGRGNFPPRFSGLQFPNYSSELNVNALELDDSALYLCASSLERGEQYFGPGTRLTVT.

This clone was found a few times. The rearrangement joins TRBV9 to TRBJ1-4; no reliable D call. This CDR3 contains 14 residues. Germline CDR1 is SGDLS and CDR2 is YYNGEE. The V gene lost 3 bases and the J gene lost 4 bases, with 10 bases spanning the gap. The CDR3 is CASSGGDHNEKLFF. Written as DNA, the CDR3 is TGTGCCAGCAGCGGTGGTGATCATAATGAAAAACTGTTTTTT.

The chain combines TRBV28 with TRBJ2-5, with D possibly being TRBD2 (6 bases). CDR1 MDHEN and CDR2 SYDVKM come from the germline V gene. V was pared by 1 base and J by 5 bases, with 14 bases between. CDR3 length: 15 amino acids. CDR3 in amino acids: CASSLSAGYLETQYF. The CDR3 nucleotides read TGTGCCAGCAGTTTATCGGCGGGATATTTGGAGACCCAGTACTTC.

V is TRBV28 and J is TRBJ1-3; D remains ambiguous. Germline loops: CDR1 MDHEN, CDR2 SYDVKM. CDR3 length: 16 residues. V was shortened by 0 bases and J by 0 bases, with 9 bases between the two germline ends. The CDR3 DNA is TGTGCCAGCAGTTTATGGAGGAGGGACTCTGGAAACACCATATATTTT. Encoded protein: CASSLWRRDSGNTIYF. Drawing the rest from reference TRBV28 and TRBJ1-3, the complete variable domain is DVKVTQSSRYLVKRTGEKVFLECVQDMDHENMFWYRQDPGLGLRLIYFSYDVKMKEKGDIPEGYSVSREKKERFSLILESASTNQTSMYLCASSLWRRDSGNTIYFGEGSWLTVV.

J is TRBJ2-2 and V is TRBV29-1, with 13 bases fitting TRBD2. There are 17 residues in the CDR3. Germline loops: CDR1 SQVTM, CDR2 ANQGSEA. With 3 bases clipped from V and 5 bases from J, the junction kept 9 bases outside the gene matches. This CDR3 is CSVETRTSGSGTGELFF. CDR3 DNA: TGCAGCGTTGAGACCCGGACTAGCGGGAGTGGGACCGGGGAGCTGTTTTTT.

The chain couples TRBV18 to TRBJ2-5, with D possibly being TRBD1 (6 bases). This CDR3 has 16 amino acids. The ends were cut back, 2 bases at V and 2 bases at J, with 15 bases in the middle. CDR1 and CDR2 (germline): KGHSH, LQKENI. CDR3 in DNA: TGTGCCAGCTCACCAGGCACAGGGCAAGGGCAAGAGACCCAGTACTTC. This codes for CASSPGTGQGQETQYF.

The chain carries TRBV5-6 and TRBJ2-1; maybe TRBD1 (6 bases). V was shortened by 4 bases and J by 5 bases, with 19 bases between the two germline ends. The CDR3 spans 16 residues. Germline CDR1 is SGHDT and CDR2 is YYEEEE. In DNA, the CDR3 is TGTGCCAGCAGCCTTCTTCCAGGGGCCTGGGACAATGAGCAGTTCTTC. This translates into CASSLLPGAWDNEQFF.

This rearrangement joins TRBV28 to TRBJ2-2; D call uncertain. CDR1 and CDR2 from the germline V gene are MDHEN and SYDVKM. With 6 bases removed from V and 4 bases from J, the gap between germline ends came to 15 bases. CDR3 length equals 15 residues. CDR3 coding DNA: TGTGCCAGCAGCCCGTACGGTCCCATCACCGGGGAGCTGTTTTTT. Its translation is CASSPYGPITGELFF.

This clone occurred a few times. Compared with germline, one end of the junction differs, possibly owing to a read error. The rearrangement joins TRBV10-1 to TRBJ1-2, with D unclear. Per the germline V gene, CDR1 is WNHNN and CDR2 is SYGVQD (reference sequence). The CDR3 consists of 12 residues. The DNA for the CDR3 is TGCGCCAGCAGGACACGGAACTTTGGCTACACCTTC. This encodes CASRTRNFGYTF.

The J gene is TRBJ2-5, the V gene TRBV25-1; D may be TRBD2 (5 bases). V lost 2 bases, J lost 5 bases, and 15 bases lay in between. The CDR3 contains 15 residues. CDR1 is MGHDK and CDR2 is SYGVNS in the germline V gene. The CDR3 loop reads CASSESGGSFETQYF. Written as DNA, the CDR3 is TGTGCCAGCAGTGAAAGCGGTGGCAGCTTCGAGACCCAGTACTTC.

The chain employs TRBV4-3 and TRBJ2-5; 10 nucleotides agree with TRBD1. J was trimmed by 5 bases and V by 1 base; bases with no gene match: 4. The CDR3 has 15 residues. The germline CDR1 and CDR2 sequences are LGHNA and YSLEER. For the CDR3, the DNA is TGCGCCAGCAGCCAAGGGACAGGGGGTGTCGAGACCCAGTACTTC. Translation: CASSQGTGGVETQYF.

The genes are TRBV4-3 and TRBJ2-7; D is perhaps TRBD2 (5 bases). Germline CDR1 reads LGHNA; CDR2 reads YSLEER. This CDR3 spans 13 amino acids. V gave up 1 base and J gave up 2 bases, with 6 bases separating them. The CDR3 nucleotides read TGCGCCAGCAGCCAAGGTAGCGCCTACGAGCAGTACTTC. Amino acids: CASSQGSAYEQYF.

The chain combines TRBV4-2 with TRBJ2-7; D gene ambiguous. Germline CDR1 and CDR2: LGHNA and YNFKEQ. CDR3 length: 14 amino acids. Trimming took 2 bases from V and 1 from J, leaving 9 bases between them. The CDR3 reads CASSQSGPSYEQYF. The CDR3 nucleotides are TGTGCCAGCAGCCAATCGGGCCCATCCTACGAGCAGTACTTC.